This T cell receptor (beta chain) was identified in a study of blood T cell repertoires in COVID-19. Per the original data handling: Counts of nucleated cells, estimated from reference gene primer amplification, were obtained. Method: immunoSEQ multiplex PCR; TCRdb's copy keeps in-frame clones and lacks some. The V and J calls and clone size were taken over from that table, and D and trimming were inferred from the DNA. This table holds some 180,000 clones, 86% found once. Per germline, CDR1 SGHRS and CDR2 YFSETQ. Trimming stripped 5 bases from V and 2 bases from J, with 7 bases between. There are 12 residues in the CDR3.

The genes are TRBV5-1 and TRBJ2-5; D unresolved. The sample comprised peripheral blood. The sequence derives from a man between 65 and 80 years old with active or convalescent COVID-19. The CDR3 here is CASSVEQETQYF. For the CDR3, the DNA is TGCGCCAGCAGTGTCGAGCAAGAGACCCAGTACTTC.